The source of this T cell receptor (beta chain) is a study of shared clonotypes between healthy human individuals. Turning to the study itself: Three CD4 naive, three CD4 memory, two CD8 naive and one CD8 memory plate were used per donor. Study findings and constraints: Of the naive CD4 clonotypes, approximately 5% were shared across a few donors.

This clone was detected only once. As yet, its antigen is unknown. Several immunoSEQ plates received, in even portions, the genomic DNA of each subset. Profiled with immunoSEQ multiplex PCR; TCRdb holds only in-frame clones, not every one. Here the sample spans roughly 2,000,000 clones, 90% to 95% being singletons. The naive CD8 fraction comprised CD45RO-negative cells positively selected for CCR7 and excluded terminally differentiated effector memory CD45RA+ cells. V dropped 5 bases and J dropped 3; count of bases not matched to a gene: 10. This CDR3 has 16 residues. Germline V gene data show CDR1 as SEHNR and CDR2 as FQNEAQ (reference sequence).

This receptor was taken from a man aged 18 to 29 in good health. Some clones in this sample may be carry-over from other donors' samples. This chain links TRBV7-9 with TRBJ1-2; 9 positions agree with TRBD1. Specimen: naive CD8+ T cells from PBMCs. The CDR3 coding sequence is TGTGCCAGCAGCCCCTATGGGACAGGGTTGGACTATGGCTACACCTTC. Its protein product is CASSPYGTGLDYGYTF.